The 16 T cell receptor beta chains presented below share a single source sample, sequenced in a study of T cell repertoires in cytomegalovirus infection. One entry per CDR3 protein results from TCRdb running MiXCR on the reads. The sample has 400,000 to 550,000 distinct CDR3 sequences, 11% seen once; the top ten hold about 9.4%. Sequenced input: PBMCs. The receptors were sampled from a human donor in good health (CMV status not recorded). Some clones in this sample may be carry-over from other donors' samples.

This clonotype occurred many times. A read error may produce the germline difference seen at one junction end. CDR3 loop: CASSLAGISGNTIYF. CDR3 sequence (DNA): TGTGCCAGCAGCTTAGCCGGGATCTCTGGAAACACCATATATTTT. The chain joins TRBV5-1 to TRBJ1-3; D not resolved. Germline V gene data show CDR1 as SGHRS and CDR2 as YFSETQ. The CDR3 consists of 15 residues. The full variable domain, its missing parts supplied by reference TRBV5-1 and TRBJ1-3, is KAGVTQTPRYLIKTRGQQVTLSCSPISGHRSVSWYQQTPGQGLQFLFEYFSETQRNKGNFPGRFSGRQFSNSRSEMNVSTLELGDSALYLCASSLAGISGNTIYFGEGSWLTVV.

Ten or more counts support this clonotype. The rearrangement uses TRBV7-2 and TRBJ1-3; D is perhaps TRBD1 (6 bases). This CDR3 spans 14 amino acids. Germline V gene sequence: CDR1 SGHTA, CDR2 FQGNSA. The germline V and J ends were trimmed by 6 bases and 1 base, with 10 bases remaining between them. The chain's CDR3 is CASRIQGSGNTIYF. The CDR3 coding sequence is TGTGCCAGCAGGATACAGGGATCTGGAAACACCATATATTTT.

The CDR3 loop reads CASSVGVTGTDEQFF. CDR3 nucleotide sequence: TGTGCCAGCAGCGTAGGGGTGACAGGAACTGATGAGCAGTTCTTC. V gene TRBV9 combines with J gene TRBJ2-1; tentative D call: TRBD1 (6 bases). The CDR3 runs to 15 residues. In germline, CDR1 is SGDLS, CDR2 YYNGEE. V lost 0 bases and J 8 bases, leaving 15 bases between the germline ends.

This clonotype was seen more than once but under ten times. The chain is built from TRBV19 and TRBJ2-1; 9 nucleotides line up with TRBD2. CDR3 length equals 16 residues. The junction had 11 bases not matched to a gene; V was cut back by 4 bases and J by 7 bases. Per germline, CDR1 LNHDA and CDR2 SQIVND (reference sequence). In nucleotides, the CDR3 is TGTGCCAGTAGTACTCATAGCGGGAGTGGGAGAAATGAGCAGTTCTTC. This translates into CASSTHSGSGRNEQFF.

The gene calls are TRBV24-1 and TRBJ2-3; 9 bases match TRBD2. CDR3 size: 16 residues. Germline V CDR1 and CDR2: KGHDR, SFDVKD. Trimming removed 4 bases from V and 5 bases from J; junction bases left unmatched: 9. This CDR3 is CATSEGAGGILDTQYF. The CDR3 coding sequence is TGTGCCACCAGTGAAGGGGCGGGGGGGATTCTAGATACGCAGTATTTT.

This clonotype was detected a few times. The J gene is TRBJ1-2, the V gene TRBV14; D uncertain. The germline V and J ends were trimmed by 4 bases and 8 bases, with 11 bases remaining between them. The germline CDR1 and CDR2 sequences are SGHDN and FVKESK. The CDR3 totals 12 residues. The CDR3: CASSPSPGGYTF. In nucleotides, the CDR3 is TGTGCCAGCAGCCCCTCCCCCGGCGGCTACACCTTC.

V is TRBV19 and J is TRBJ2-1, with D possibly TRBD2 on 5 matching bases. The ends were cut back, 7 bases at V and 0 bases at J, with 28 bases in the middle. This CDR3 is 20 amino acids long. Germline CDR1 and CDR2: LNHDA and SQIVND (reference sequence). The CDR3 is CASTPIGAFLRTDSYNEQFF. CDR3 nucleotide sequence: TGTGCCAGTACCCCAATTGGCGCCTTCCTCCGGACTGACTCCTACAATGAGCAGTTCTTC.

Concerning this clonotype: This could be a read error, since a much larger clone is one nucleotide away. The conserved phenylalanine or tryptophan normally closing the CDR3 is absent here, so this likely arose from a read error. The gene calls are TRBV2 and TRBJ1-2; no definite D call. Germline V gives CDR1 SNHLY, CDR2 FYNNEI. The V end lost 8 bases, the J end lost 4 bases, and 14 bases lay between the germline ends. This CDR3 contains 13 residues. The CDR3 DNA reads TGTGCCAGCGGCGAGCGAACGGGCTATGGCTACACCATC. Translation gives CASGERTGYGYTI.

This clonotype was recorded many times. This chain connects TRBV27 to TRBJ2-7; TRBD1 might be the D (8 bases). The germline CDR1 and CDR2 sequences are MNHEY and SMNVEV (reference sequence). The ends were cut back, 7 bases at V and 0 bases at J, with 19 bases in the middle. This CDR3 spans 16 amino acids. CDR3 DNA sequence: TGTGCCAGCAAAGTCCCGAACAGGGGGGGCTCCTACGAGCAGTACTTC. Translation: CASKVPNRGGSYEQYF.

This clonotype was counted ten times or more. The chain carries TRBV19 and TRBJ1-5; TRBD1 agrees at 9 bases. This CDR3 has 14 residues. Trimming removed 6 bases from V and 5 bases from J; junction bases left unmatched: 5. Germline V CDR1 and CDR2: LNHDA, SQIVND (reference sequence). CDR3 nucleotide sequence: TGTGCCAGTAGACAGGGGGCAGGGTATCAGCCCCAGCATTTT. It encodes CASRQGAGYQPQHF. Combining the CDR3 with reference TRBV19 and TRBJ1-5 gives the whole variable domain DGGITQSPKYLFRKEGQNVTLSCEQNLNHDAMYWYRQDPGQGLRLIYYSQIVNDFQKGDIAEGYSVSREKKESFPLTVTSAQKNPTAFYLCASRQGAGYQPQHFGDGTRLSIL.

This clonotype was seen ten or more times. V and J are TRBV28 and TRBJ2-3, with TRBD1 matching over 10 bases. Germline CDR1 is MDHEN and CDR2 is SYDVKM. The CDR3 totals 16 residues. The junction had 7 bases not matched to a gene; V was cut back by 5 bases and J by 2 bases. The CDR3 DNA is TGTGCCAGCAGTAGGCCGGGACAGGGGTCCACAGATACGCAGTATTTT. Translation gives CASSRPGQGSTDTQYF.

The chain links TRBV7-9 to TRBJ2-7, with TRBD2 matching over 10 bases. The CDR3 is 17 amino acids. In germline, CDR1 is SEHNR, CDR2 FQNEAQ (reference sequence). V lost 1 base, J lost 3 bases, and 9 bases stayed unmatched. The CDR3 sequence is CASSLDLAGAGLYEQYF. In DNA form, the CDR3 reads TGTGCCAGCAGCTTAGACCTAGCGGGAGCGGGACTCTACGAGCAGTACTTC.

This clonotype was detected ten times or more. The chain is built from TRBV20-1 and TRBJ2-1; 7 nucleotides match TRBD2. Germline V lookup: CDR1 DFQATT, CDR2 SNEGSKA (reference sequence). The CDR3 has 15 residues. The V and J ends lost 5 bases and 0 bases, in that order; junction bases with no gene match: 7. This chain's CDR3 is CSARSGTASYNEQFF. The CDR3, as DNA: TGCAGTGCTCGGAGCGGGACCGCCTCCTACAATGAGCAGTTCTTC.

This clonotype was counted ten times or more. The rearrangement uses TRBV19 and TRBJ2-1; 11 bases map to TRBD2. The CDR3 length is 16 residues. V was clipped by 6 bases and J by 1 base; unmatched bases: 5. Germline CDR1 reads LNHDA; CDR2 reads SQIVND (reference sequence). CDR3 loop: CASRFLAGGSYNEQFF. Written as DNA, the CDR3 is TGTGCCAGTAGGTTCCTAGCGGGAGGATCCTACAATGAGCAGTTCTTC.

Many counts were recorded for this clonotype. V is TRBV10-3 and J is TRBJ1-5, with a possible D match to TRBD1 (6 bases). The CDR3 covers 14 residues. In germline, CDR1 is ENHRY, CDR2 SYGVKD. Trimming took off 2 bases at V and 2 bases at J, with 7 bases between the two ends. The CDR3 DNA is TGTGCCATCAGTGAGGGGGGGCGCAATCAGCCCCAGCATTTT. Its translation is CAISEGGRNQPQHF.

This chain uses TRBV6-6 with TRBJ1-1, with D tentatively TRBD1 (6 bases). Germline V CDR1 and CDR2: MNHNY, SVGAGI (reference sequence). Trimming stripped 7 bases from V and 6 bases from J, with 12 bases between. The CDR3 spans 12 residues. CDR3 residues: CASTSGGPEAFF. The CDR3 bases are TGTGCCAGCACTTCGGGGGGGCCTGAAGCTTTCTTT.